This T cell receptor (beta chain) was sequenced in a study of T-cell memory formation after mild COVID-19. Study-wide results and caveats: CD8+ contracting clones occupied EMRA, while CD4+ ones occupied mainly CM and EM.

This clonotype has only a few counts. Antigen specificity is unknown. Germline V gene lookup returns CDR1 WNHNN and CDR2 SYGVQD (reference sequence). The CDR3 sequence is 16 residues long. Trimming removed 2 bases from V and 1 base from J; junction bases left unmatched: 6. TCRdb passed the 5' RACE reads through MiXCR, listing each CDR3 protein once. The sample has about 300,000 distinct CDR3 sequences, roughly 21% seen once. Sample: PBMCs or a T cell subset sorted from them (not recorded which). V is TRBV10-1 and J is TRBJ2-3, with TRBD2 identical over 7 bases. This receptor was obtained from a man aged 18-30 years who had mild COVID-19 (a few samples of this study predate the infection). Cell type and time point are not known. The DNA for the CDR3 is TGCGCCAGCAGTGAGATCGCTAGCGGATGCACAGATACGCAGTATTTT. It specifies CASSEIASGCTDTQYF.